Below, one T cell receptor (beta chain) is given with its context. Germline and junction disagree at one end, which may indicate a read error. Within the sample, other DNA sequences also encode this same CDR3. The data were produced by immunoSEQ multiplex PCR, yet TCRdb's version contains in-frame clones alone and is incomplete. This sample carries 750,000 to 1,000,000 clones, almost 95% of them seen once, and the ten largest clones take 24%. The sample comes from a study of shared clonotypes between healthy human individuals. The CDR3 length is 15 residues. In germline, CDR1 is SSHAT, CDR2 FNYEAQ (reference sequence). As defined, naive CD8 cells were CD45RO-negative and positively selected for CCR7, with terminally differentiated effector memory CD45RA+ cells excluded. Adult donors, all healthy and HIV-negative, had no recent acute infections or vaccinations.

The clonotype originates from a man aged 25-40 years in good health. Sequencing used naive CD8+ T cells sorted from blood. The chain uses TRBV7-7 and TRBJ2-1, with D tentatively TRBD2 (6 bases). In nucleotides, the CDR3 is TGTGCTAGCAGCTTGGACGGGAGCTCCTACAATGAGCAGTTCTTC. Translation: CASSLDGSSYNEQFF.